What follows is one T cell receptor (beta chain) and its context. Produced via immunoSEQ multiplex PCR; TCRdb's table is partial and in-frame only. The table includes 65,000 to 75,000 clones, about 88% detected once. V lost 2 bases and J lost 5, with 13 bases in between. The germline CDR1 and CDR2 sequences are MNHEY and SVGEGT. This CDR3 is 15 amino acids long. The sample is drawn from a study of blood T cell repertoires in COVID-19. The clonotype was recovered from a man aged 50-60 years with acute or convalescent COVID-19. What was sequenced was peripheral blood. The genes are TRBV6-2 or TRBV6-3 and TRBJ2-1; weak D call: TRBD2 (5 bases). The CDR3 bases are TGTGCCAGCAGTTACCCCCGGGTGGGAGACAATGAGCAGTTCTTC. Its translation is CASSYPRVGDNEQFF.